This passage covers 21 T cell receptor beta chains from one sample sequenced in a study of CD8+ T cells in alopecia areata (dated by TCRdb to between 2018 and 2020). Explained via the paper, the treatment or condition label denotes: oral pan-JAK inhibitor, 5-10 mg twice daily. Library construction relied on the immunoSEQ multiplex PCR assay. For TCR sequencing, RNA was extracted from every sample and reverse transcribed into cDNA to serve as template. Entries here come from immuneACCESS through TCRdb and include only in-frame sequences with V and J called. Some clones fail to appear in such tables; in the studies checked, an unresolved V gene covers under half of the shortfall, and the cause of the remainder is unknown. Across this sample there are roughly 250,000 clones, with 60% seen only once. The top ten clones comprise about 0.89% of the sample. Sequenced here: CD4+ T cells sorted from blood, sampled at week 52, from a patient treated with tofacitinib. Receptors were obtained from a human donor with alopecia areata.

V is TRBV4-1 and J is TRBJ2-7; 12 bases fit TRBD2. Germline CDR1 reads MGHRA; CDR2 reads YSYEKL. This CDR3 spans 17 amino acids. With 3 bases clipped from V and 1 base from J, the junction kept 7 bases outside the gene matches. For the CDR3, the DNA is TGCGCCAGCAGCCACCCTAGCGGGGGGGCAGGGTCCTACGAGCAGTACTTC. It codes for CASSHPSGGAGSYEQYF.

V and J are TRBV5-1 and TRBJ2-5; 11 bases match TRBD1. V was pared by 4 bases and J by 5 bases, with 7 bases of the junction left unmatched. This CDR3 is 15 amino acids long. The germline V gene encodes CDR1 SGHRS and CDR2 YFSETQ. The CDR3 DNA reads as TGCGCCAGCAGCCCAAGGACAGGGGGCGGGGAGACCCAGTACTTC. Translating it yields CASSPRTGGGETQYF.

The genes are TRBV29-1 and TRBJ1-4; D ambiguous. The CDR3 is made up of 13 amino acids. Between the trimmed V and J ends, which lost 6 bases and 5 bases, there was a span of 13 bases. Germline-derived CDR1 and CDR2 are SQVTM and ANQGSEA. CDR3 region: CSVRRGGNEKLFF. CDR3 in DNA: TGCAGCGTGCGGCGAGGCGGAAATGAAAAACTGTTTTTT.

This chain links TRBV7-9 with TRBJ2-5; the D call may be TRBD1 or TRBD2 (6 bases each). The CDR3 has 15 amino acids. The germline gives CDR1 SEHNR, CDR2 FQNEAQ (reference sequence). V gave up 4 bases and J gave up 5 bases, with 17 bases separating them. The CDR3 nucleotides read TGTGCCAGCAGCTCCGTTGGGGGGCGTCCTGAGACCCAGTACTTC. Translation gives CASSSVGGRPETQYF.

This chain joins TRBV14 and TRBJ1-4; no clear D. With 4 bases removed from V and 0 bases from J, the gap between germline ends came to 15 bases. CDR3 length: 17 amino acids. Germline values: CDR1 SGHDN, CDR2 FVKESK. CDR3: CASSPSDPETTNEKLFF. DNA for the CDR3: TGTGCCAGCAGCCCATCCGACCCGGAAACAACTAATGAAAAACTGTTTTTT.

The chain combines TRBV30 with TRBJ1-5; no firm D call. The CDR3 totals 13 residues. V lost 2 bases and J lost 3, with 8 bases in between. In germline, CDR1 is GTSNPN, CDR2 SVGIG (reference sequence). CDR3 DNA: TGTGCCTGGAGTCTCACACACAATCAGCCCCAGCATTTT. Protein product: CAWSLTHNQPQHF.

The V gene is TRBV6-5, the J gene TRBJ1-2; D unresolved. Trimming pared 2 bases from V and 3 bases from J, leaving 7 bases between. Germline CDR1 is MNHEY and CDR2 is SVGAGI. This CDR3 has 13 residues. The CDR3 is CASSYVGYYGYTF. The CDR3 DNA reads as TGTGCCAGCAGTTACGTGGGATACTATGGCTACACCTTC.

The gene calls are TRBV6-6 and TRBJ2-1, with TRBD2 matching over 10 bases. Losses at the gene ends were 5 bases for V and 9 bases for J; bases not matched to a gene: 7. CDR3 length: 14 amino acids. In germline, CDR1 is MNHNY, CDR2 SVGAGI (reference sequence). The CDR3 region has the DNA TGTGCCAGCAGTCAGCCGGGACTAGCGATTGAGCAGTTCTTC. Its protein is CASSQPGLAIEQFF.

J is TRBJ2-6 and V is TRBV10-3; possible D gene TRBD1, 5 bases. Germline V gene sequence: CDR1 ENHRY, CDR2 SYGVKD. The V gene lost 4 bases and the J gene lost 0 bases, with 10 bases spanning the gap. The CDR3 length is 16 residues. CDR3 DNA sequence: TGTGCCATCAGTGCGGCTGACAGCTCTGGGGCCAACGTCCTGACTTTC. Protein: CAISAADSSGANVLTF.

This clone was seen more than once but under ten times. This chain joins TRBV19 and TRBJ1-1; tentatively, D is TRBD1 (5 bases). Trimming removed 9 bases at V and 0 bases at J, with 11 bases between. The CDR3 covers 13 residues. Germline lookup yields CDR1 LNHDA and CDR2 SQIVND (reference sequence). DNA of the CDR3: TGTGCCAGCGGAAGGGGAATGAACACTGAAGCTTTCTTT. Amino acid sequence: CASGRGMNTEAFF.

The V gene is TRBV5-1, the J gene TRBJ2-7, with 9 bases lining up with TRBD1. Unmatched junction bases numbered 4, after V lost 5 bases and J lost 1 base. This CDR3 is built from 14 residues. Per germline, CDR1 SGHRS and CDR2 YFSETQ. CDR3 coding DNA: TGCGCCAGCAGAGCGGGACAGGGTTCCTACGAGCAGTACTTC. Protein: CASRAGQGSYEQYF. Variable domain in full (rest from reference TRBV5-1 and TRBJ2-7): KAGVTQTPRYLIKTRGQQVTLSCSPISGHRSVSWYQQTPGQGLQFLFEYFSETQRNKGNFPGRFSGRQFSNSRSEMNVSTLELGDSALYLCASRAGQGSYEQYFGPGTRLTVT.

In DNA form, the CDR3 reads TGTGCCAGCAGCTCACAGGGCTCGGTTGGCTACACCTTC. Translation gives CASSSQGSVGYTF. J is TRBJ1-2 and V is TRBV13; D is perhaps TRBD1 (6 bases). V shed 4 bases and J shed 7 bases, with 13 bases lying between them. The CDR3 consists of 13 residues. Germline loops: CDR1 PRHDT, CDR2 FYEKMQ (reference sequence).

This rearrangement joins TRBV29-1 to TRBJ2-3; D gene ambiguous. The CDR3 is made up of 13 amino acids. The V end lost 1 base, the J end lost 0 bases, and 5 bases lay between the germline ends. Germline CDR1 and CDR2: SQVTM and ANQGSEA. The CDR3 loop reads CSVEVGSTDTQYF. CDR3 coding DNA: TGCAGCGTTGAAGTTGGTAGCACAGATACGCAGTATTTT.

The table lists this clone with a few counts. This chain connects TRBV11-1 to TRBJ1-6, with D possibly being TRBD1 (6 bases). The CDR3 sequence is 15 residues long. Looked up from germline, CDR1 is SGHAT and CDR2 is FQDESV (reference sequence). V lost 3 bases to trimming and J lost 9 bases, with 15 bases between them. CDR3: CASSFRQADGSPLHF. DNA of the CDR3: TGTGCCAGCAGCTTTAGACAGGCTGACGGTTCACCCCTCCACTTT.

This clone was detected only a few times. The V and J genes are TRBV7-3 and TRBJ2-5; 7 nucleotides agree with TRBD1. CDR1 SGHTA and CDR2 FQGTGA come from the germline V gene. V gave up 5 bases and J gave up 1 base; unmatched junction bases: 7. The CDR3 loop spans 15 amino acids. CDR3 nucleotide sequence: TGTGCCAGCAGCAAGTCCGGGACAGCCCAAGAGACCCAGTACTTC. The encoded protein is CASSKSGTAQETQYF.

This chain connects TRBV29-1 to TRBJ2-5, with 9 bases aligning to TRBD2. Germline values: CDR1 SQVTM, CDR2 ANQGSEA. This CDR3 spans 13 amino acids. Trimming cost V 1 base and J 5 bases; bases outside gene matches: 2. The CDR3 is CSVEGSGGETQYF. The CDR3 DNA follows: TGCAGCGTTGAAGGTAGCGGGGGCGAGACCCAGTACTTC.

This clone has more than one count but fewer than ten. This chain uses TRBV30 with TRBJ1-2, with 11 bases identical to TRBD1. Losses at the gene ends were 3 bases for V and 7 bases for J; bases not matched to a gene: 7. The CDR3 runs to 14 residues. CDR1 and CDR2 (germline): GTSNPN, SVGIG (reference sequence). DNA of the CDR3: TGTGCCTGGAGCGGACAGGGGGCCCGCTTTGGCTACACCTTC. It translates to CAWSGQGARFGYTF.

The chain has TRBV9 and TRBJ1-2; no reliable D call. The CDR3 runs to 12 residues. Germline-derived CDR1 and CDR2 are SGDLS and YYNGEE. Trimming pared 4 bases from V and 2 bases from J, leaving 6 bases between. The CDR3 DNA is TGTGCCAGCAGCAGCCAAAACTATGGCTACACCTTC. The encoded protein is CASSSQNYGYTF.

Turning to this clone: Other nucleotide sequences from this sample produce the same CDR3. The V call is TRBV20-1, the J call TRBJ2-3, with D perhaps TRBD1 (5 bases). The CDR3 has 11 amino acids. The V end was cut by 6 bases, the J end by 5 bases, with 9 bases between. The V gene's germline CDR1 is DFQATT and CDR2 SNEGSKA (reference sequence). CDR3 sequence (DNA): TGCAGTGCCGAAAGGGGAGATACGCAGTATTTT. Protein sequence: CSAERGDTQYF.

This clone was picked up a small number of times. A read error is possible here, since a much larger clone lies one base away. The chain recombines TRBV4-2 with TRBJ2-5; D unclear. The CDR3 length is 13 residues. Germline V CDR1 and CDR2: LGHNA, YNFKEQ. Between the trimmed V and J ends, which lost 5 bases and 1 base, there was a span of 8 bases. In nucleotides, the CDR3 is TGTGCCAGCAGCTTGGGCAGCCAAGAGACCCAGTACTTC. Amino acids: CASSLGSQETQYF.

In DNA, the CDR3 is TGCAGCGTTGAAGAGTACCCACAAGAGACCCAGTACTTC. It translates to CSVEEYPQETQYF. The chain uses TRBV29-1 and TRBJ2-5; D ambiguous. V was shortened by 0 bases and J by 2 bases, with 7 bases between the two germline ends. Germline CDR1 SQVTM, CDR2 ANQGSEA. The CDR3 consists of 13 residues.